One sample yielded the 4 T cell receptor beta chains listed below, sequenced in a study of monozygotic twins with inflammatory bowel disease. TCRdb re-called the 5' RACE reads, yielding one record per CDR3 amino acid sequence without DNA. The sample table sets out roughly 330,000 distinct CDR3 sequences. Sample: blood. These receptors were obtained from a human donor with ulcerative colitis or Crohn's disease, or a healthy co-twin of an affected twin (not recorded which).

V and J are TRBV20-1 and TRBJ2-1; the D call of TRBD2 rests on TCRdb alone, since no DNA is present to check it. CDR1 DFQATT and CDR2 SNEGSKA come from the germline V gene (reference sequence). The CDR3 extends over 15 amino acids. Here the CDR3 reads CKVHSGGGAYNEQFF.

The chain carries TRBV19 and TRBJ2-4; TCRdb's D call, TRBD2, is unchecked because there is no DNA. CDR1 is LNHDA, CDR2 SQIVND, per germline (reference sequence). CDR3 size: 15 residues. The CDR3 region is CASSTGPKGKDIQYF.

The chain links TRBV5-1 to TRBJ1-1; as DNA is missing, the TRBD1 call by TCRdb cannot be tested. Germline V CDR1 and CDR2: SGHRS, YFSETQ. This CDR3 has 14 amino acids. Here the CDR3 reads CASRPGAVNTEAFF.

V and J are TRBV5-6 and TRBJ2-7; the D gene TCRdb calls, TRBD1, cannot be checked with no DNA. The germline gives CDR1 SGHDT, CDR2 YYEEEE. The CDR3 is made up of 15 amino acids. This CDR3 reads CASSRRAGQGYEQYF.